Presented here are 2 T cell receptor beta chains from one specimen sequenced in a study of T cell repertoires and leukemia-associated antigens. Their cognate antigens are unknown. TCRdb used MiXCR to reprocess the 5' RACE reads, holding one entry per CDR3 protein. This sample has 10,000 to 15,000 distinct CDR3 sequences, with just over 40% found just once. The specimen sequenced was CD3+ T cells sorted from blood and cultured. These receptor sequences come from a female donor in good health.

The J gene is TRBJ1-1, the V gene TRBV7-2, with 9 bases matching TRBD1. The V gene end was trimmed by 5 bases and the J gene end by 1 base; junction bases not matched to a gene: 8. Germline V gives CDR1 SGHTA, CDR2 FQGNSA. This CDR3 has 16 amino acids. The DNA of the CDR3 is TGTGCCAGCAGCCCGCACGGGACAGGGCCGAACACTGAAGCTTTCTTT. Amino acids: CASSPHGTGPNTEAFF.

Ten or more counts support this clonotype. The rearrangement joins TRBV12-3 or TRBV12-4 to TRBJ2-7, with 10 bases that match TRBD2. This CDR3 has 15 residues. With V trimmed by 6 bases and J by 2 bases, 7 bases remained unmatched. DNA for the CDR3: TGTGCCAGCAGCCCTGGACTAGCGGTTACCTACGAGCAGTACTTC. It encodes CASSPGLAVTYEQYF.